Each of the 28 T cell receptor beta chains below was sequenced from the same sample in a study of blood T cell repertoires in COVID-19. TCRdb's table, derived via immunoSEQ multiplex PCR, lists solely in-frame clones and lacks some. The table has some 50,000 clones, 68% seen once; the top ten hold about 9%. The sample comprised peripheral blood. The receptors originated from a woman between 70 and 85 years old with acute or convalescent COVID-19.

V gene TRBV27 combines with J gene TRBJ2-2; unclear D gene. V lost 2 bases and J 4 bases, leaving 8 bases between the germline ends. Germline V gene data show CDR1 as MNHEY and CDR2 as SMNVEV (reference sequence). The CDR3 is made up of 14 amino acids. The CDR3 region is CASSLTVLTGELFF. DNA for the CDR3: TGTGCCAGCAGTTTAACAGTTCTCACCGGGGAGCTGTTTTTT.

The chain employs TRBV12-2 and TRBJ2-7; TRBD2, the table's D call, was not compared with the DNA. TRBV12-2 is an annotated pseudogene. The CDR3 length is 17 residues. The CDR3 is CASREERTSGSASEQYF. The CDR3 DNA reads TGTGCAAGTCGCGAGGAGAGGACTAGCGGGAGTGCGTCCGAGCAGTACTTC.

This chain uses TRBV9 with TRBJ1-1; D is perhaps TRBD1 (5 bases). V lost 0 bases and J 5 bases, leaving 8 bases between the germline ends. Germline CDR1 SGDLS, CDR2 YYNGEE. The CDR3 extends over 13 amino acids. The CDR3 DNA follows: TGTGCCAGCAGCGTAGAGGGGATTACTGAAGCTTTCTTT. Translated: CASSVEGITEAFF.

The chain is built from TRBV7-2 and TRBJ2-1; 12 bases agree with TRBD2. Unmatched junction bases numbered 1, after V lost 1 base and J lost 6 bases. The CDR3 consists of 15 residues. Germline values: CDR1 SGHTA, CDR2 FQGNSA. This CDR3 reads CASSLGLAGVNEQFF. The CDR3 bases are TGTGCCAGCAGCTTAGGACTAGCGGGAGTCAATGAGCAGTTCTTC.

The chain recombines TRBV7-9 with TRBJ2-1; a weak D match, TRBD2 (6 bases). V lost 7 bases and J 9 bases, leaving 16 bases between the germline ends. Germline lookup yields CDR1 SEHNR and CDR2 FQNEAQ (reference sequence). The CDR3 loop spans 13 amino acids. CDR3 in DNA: TGTGCCAGCACCTCCCAATTGCGGGGTGAGCAGTTCTTC. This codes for CASTSQLRGEQFF.

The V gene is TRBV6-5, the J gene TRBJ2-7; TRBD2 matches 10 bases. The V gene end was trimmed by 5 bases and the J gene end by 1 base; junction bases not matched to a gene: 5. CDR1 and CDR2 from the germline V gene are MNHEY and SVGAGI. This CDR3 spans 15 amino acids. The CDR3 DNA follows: TGTGCCAGCAGTCAGACTAGCGGGTCGTCCTACGAGCAGTACTTC. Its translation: CASSQTSGSSYEQYF.

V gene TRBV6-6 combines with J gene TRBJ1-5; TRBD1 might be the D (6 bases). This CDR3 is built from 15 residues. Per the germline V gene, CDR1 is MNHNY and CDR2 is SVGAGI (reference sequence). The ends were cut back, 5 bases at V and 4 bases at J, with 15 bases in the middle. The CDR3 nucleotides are TGTGCCAGCAGTAATTCTCAGGGGCCAAATCAGCCCCAGCATTTT. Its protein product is CASSNSQGPNQPQHF.

The chain's CDR3 is CASSFGTSGGRGEQFF. The CDR3 DNA is TGTGCCAGCAGCTTCGGGACTAGCGGGGGTAGGGGTGAGCAGTTCTTC. The chain is built from TRBV7-3 and TRBJ2-1; 14 bases line up with TRBD2. Losses at the gene ends were 3 bases for V and 9 bases for J; bases not matched to a gene: 7. This CDR3 region has 16 residues. Germline V gene data show CDR1 as SGHTA and CDR2 as FQGTGA.

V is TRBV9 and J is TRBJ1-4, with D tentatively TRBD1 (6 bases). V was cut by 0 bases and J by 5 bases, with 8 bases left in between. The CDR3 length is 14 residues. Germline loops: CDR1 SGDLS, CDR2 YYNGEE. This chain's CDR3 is CASSVVGGNEKLFF. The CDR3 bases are TGTGCCAGCAGCGTAGTAGGGGGAAATGAAAAACTGTTTTTT.

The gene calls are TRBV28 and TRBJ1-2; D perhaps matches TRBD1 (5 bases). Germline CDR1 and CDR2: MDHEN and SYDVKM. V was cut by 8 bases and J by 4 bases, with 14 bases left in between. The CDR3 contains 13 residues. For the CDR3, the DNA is TGTGCCAGCGGGACTCCCGAGGTCTATGGCTACACCTTC. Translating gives CASGTPEVYGYTF.

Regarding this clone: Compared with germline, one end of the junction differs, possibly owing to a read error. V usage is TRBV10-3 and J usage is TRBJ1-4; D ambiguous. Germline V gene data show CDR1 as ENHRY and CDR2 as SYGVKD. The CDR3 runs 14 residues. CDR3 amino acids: CAIREGDSNEKLFF. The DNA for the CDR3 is TGTGCCATCCGTGAGGGCGACTCTAATGAAAAACTGTTTTTT.

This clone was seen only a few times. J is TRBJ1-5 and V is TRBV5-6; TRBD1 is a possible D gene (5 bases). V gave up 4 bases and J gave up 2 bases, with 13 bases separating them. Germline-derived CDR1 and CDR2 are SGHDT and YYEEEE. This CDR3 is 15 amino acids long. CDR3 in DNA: TGTGCCAGCAGCGACTGGGAGGGGCGCAATCAGCCCCAGCATTTT. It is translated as CASSDWEGRNQPQHF.

In DNA, the CDR3 is TGTGCCAGCAGCTTAGGAACAGGGGGCGATCAGCCCCAGCATTTT. Its translation is CASSLGTGGDQPQHF. The rearrangement joins TRBV7-9 to TRBJ1-5; 9 bases match TRBD1. The CDR3 runs 15 residues. The trim removed 1 base at V and 5 bases at J, leaving 3 bases unmatched. Germline values: CDR1 SEHNR, CDR2 FQNEAQ (reference sequence).

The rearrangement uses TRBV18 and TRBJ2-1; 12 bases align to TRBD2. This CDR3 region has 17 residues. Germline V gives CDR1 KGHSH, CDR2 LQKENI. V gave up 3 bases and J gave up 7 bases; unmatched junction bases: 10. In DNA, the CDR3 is TGTGCCAGCTCACCGCGACTAGCGGGAGAATATGGGAATGAGCAGTTCTTC. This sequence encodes CASSPRLAGEYGNEQFF.

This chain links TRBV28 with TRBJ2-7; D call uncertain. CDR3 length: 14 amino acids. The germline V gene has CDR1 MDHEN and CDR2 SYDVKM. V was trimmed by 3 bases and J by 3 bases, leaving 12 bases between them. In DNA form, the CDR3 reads TGTGCCAGCAGTTTTAACCGAGTCTTCTACGAGCAGTACTTC. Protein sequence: CASSFNRVFYEQYF.

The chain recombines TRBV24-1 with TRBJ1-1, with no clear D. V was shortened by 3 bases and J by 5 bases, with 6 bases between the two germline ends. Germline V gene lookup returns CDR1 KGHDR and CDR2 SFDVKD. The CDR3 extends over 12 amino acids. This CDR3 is CATSDGRTEAFF. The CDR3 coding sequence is TGTGCCACCAGTGATGGCCGTACTGAAGCTTTCTTT.

CDR3 in amino acids: CASTGGGRLAGEVEQYF. CDR3 in DNA: TGCGCCAGCACGGGGGGGGGCCGGCTAGCGGGAGAGGTCGAGCAGTACTTC. The V and J genes are TRBV10-1 and TRBJ2-7, with 10 bases identical to TRBD2. Germline V CDR1 and CDR2: WNHNN, SYGVQD (reference sequence). The CDR3 loop spans 17 amino acids. The J segment lost 6 bases and the V segment lost 7 bases, leaving 18 bases of the junction unmatched.

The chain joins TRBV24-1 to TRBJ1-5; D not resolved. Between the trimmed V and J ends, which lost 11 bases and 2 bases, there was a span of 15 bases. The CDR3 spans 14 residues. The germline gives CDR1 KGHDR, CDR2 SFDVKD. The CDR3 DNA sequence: TGTGCCAACTACGGGGAGTTTGGCAATCAGCCCCAGCATTTT. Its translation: CANYGEFGNQPQHF.

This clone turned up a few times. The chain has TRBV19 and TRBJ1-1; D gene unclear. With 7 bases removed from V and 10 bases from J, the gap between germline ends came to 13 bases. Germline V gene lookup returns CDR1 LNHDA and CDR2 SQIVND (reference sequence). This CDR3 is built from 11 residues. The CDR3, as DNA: TGTGCCAGTACGGCAGGCCCGGTAGCTTTCTTT. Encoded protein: CASTAGPVAFF.

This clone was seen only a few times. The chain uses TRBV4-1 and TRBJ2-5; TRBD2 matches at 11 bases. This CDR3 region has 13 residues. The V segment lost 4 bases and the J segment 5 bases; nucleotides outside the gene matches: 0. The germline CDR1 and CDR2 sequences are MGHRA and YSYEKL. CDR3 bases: TGCGCCAGCAGCCGACTAGCGGGGGAGACCCAGTACTTC. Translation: CASSRLAGETQYF.

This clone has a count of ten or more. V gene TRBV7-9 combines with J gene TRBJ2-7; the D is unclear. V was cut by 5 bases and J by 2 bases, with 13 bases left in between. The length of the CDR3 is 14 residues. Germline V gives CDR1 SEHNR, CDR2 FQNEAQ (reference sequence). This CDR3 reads CASSPGMKAYEQYF. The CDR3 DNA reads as TGTGCCAGCAGCCCGGGTATGAAAGCCTACGAGCAGTACTTC.

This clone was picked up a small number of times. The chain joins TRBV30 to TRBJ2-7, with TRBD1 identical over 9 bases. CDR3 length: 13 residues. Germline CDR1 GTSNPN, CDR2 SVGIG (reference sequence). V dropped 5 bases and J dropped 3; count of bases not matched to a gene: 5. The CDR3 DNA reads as TGTGCCTGGGGCCGACAGGGGGTCTACGAGCAGTACTTC. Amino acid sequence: CAWGRQGVYEQYF.

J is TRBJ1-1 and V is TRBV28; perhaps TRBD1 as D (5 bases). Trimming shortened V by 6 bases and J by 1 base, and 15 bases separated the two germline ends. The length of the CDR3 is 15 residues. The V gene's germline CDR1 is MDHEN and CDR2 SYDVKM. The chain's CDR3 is CASRPPQGQNTEAFF. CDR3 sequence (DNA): TGTGCCAGCAGGCCTCCCCAGGGCCAGAACACTGAAGCTTTCTTT.

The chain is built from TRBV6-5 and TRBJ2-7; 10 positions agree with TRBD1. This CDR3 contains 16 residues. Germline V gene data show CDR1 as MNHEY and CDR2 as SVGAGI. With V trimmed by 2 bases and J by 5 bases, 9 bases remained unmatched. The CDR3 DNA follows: TGTGCCAGCAGTTACAAGGGGACAGGGGTTTTTAACGAGCAGTACTTC. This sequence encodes CASSYKGTGVFNEQYF.

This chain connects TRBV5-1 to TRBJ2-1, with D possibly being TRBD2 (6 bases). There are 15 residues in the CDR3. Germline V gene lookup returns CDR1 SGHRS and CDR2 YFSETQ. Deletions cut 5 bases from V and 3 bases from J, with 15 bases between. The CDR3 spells CASRVDGSIYNEQFF. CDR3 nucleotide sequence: TGCGCCAGCAGAGTAGACGGGAGCATCTACAATGAGCAGTTCTTC.

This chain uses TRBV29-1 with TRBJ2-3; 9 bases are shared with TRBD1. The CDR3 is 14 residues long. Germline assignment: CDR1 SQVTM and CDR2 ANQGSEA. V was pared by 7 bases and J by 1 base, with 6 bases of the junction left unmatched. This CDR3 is CSAGQGARTDTQYF. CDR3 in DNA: TGCAGCGCGGGACAGGGAGCCCGCACAGATACGCAGTATTTT.

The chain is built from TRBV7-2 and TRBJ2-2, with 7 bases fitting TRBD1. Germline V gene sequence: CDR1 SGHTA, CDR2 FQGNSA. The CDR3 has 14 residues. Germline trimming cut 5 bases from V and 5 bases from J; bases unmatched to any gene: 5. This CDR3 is CASSHYRGTGELFF. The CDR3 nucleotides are TGTGCCAGCAGCCACTACAGGGGTACCGGGGAGCTGTTTTTT.

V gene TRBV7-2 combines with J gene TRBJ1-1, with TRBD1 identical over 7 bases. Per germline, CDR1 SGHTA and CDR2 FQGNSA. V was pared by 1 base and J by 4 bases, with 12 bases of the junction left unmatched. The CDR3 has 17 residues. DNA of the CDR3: TGTGCCAGCAGCTTAGACGGCAGGGGGTATTCGGGCACTGAAGCTTTCTTT. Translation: CASSLDGRGYSGTEAFF.